What follows are 6 T cell receptor beta chains derived from one specimen sequenced in a study of control samples from healthy donors and cancer patients. The method was immunoSEQ multiplex PCR; TCRdb's version includes in-frame clones alone and lacks a portion of them. The profile shows 150,000 to 200,000 clones, almost 90% of them singletons. The specimen was blood. Source of these receptors: a woman in her twenties or thirties in good health.

This clone appeared a single time. The V and J genes are TRBV18 and TRBJ2-5; D unresolved. V was pared by 4 bases and J by 2 bases, with 8 bases between. Germline V gene data show CDR1 as KGHSH and CDR2 as LQKENI. CDR3 length: 13 amino acids. The CDR3 DNA is TGTGCCAGCTCACAGGGCAGACAAGAGACCCAGTACTTC. The encoded protein is CASSQGRQETQYF.

The chain uses TRBV27 and TRBJ1-5; TRBD1 aligns across 8 bases. The CDR3 runs to 14 residues. The V gene's germline CDR1 is MNHEY and CDR2 SMNVEV (reference sequence). The junction had 4 bases not matched to a gene; V was cut back by 3 bases and J by 6 bases. The DNA of the CDR3 is TGTGCCAGCAGTTTCCAGGACAGGGCTCAGCCCCAGCATTTT. Translation gives CASSFQDRAQPQHF.

V and J are TRBV6-5 and TRBJ1-4; D may be TRBD1 (5 bases). The ends were cut back, 3 bases at V and 8 bases at J, with 13 bases in the middle. Looked up from germline, CDR1 is MNHEY and CDR2 is SVGAGI. This CDR3 contains 14 residues. CDR3 bases: TGTGCCAGCAGTTATCGCGGGGGACGGGAAAAACTGTTTTTT. Translation gives CASSYRGGREKLFF.

The chain links TRBV3-1 (or the pseudogene TRBV3-2) to TRBJ2-1; D call uncertain. V gave up 3 bases and J gave up 9 bases, with 12 bases separating them. The germline CDR1 and CDR2 sequences are LGHDT and YNNKEL (reference sequence). The CDR3 is 13 residues long. In DNA, the CDR3 is TGTGCCAGCAGCCAGATAAACTACGGTGAGCAGTTCTTC. It translates to CASSQINYGEQFF.

This clone came up once. V gene TRBV6-5 combines with J gene TRBJ1-1; unclear D gene. The CDR3 sequence is 13 residues long. V was pared by 6 bases and J by 6 bases, with 14 bases between. CDR1 is MNHEY, CDR2 SVGAGI, per germline. The CDR3 protein is CASRNLGTAEAFF. The DNA for the CDR3 is TGTGCCAGCAGAAACCTAGGCACAGCTGAAGCTTTCTTT.

The V gene is TRBV18, the J gene TRBJ1-1; D ambiguous. Germline CDR1 and CDR2: KGHSH and LQKENI. The CDR3 extends over 13 amino acids. V shed 5 bases and J shed 6 bases, with 13 bases lying between them. The CDR3 loop reads CASSKDGEAEAFF. CDR3 DNA sequence: TGTGCCAGCTCAAAAGATGGGGAGGCTGAAGCTTTCTTT.